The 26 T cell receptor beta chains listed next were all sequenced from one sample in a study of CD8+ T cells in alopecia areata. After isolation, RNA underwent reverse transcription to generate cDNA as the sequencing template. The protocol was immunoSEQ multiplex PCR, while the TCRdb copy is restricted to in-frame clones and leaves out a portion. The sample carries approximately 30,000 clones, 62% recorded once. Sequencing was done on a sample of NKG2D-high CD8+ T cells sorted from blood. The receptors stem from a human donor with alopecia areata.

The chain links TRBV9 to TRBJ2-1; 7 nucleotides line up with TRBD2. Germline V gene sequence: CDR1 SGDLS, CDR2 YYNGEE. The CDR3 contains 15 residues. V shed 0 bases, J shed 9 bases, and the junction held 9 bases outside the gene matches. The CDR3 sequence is CASSVARAGRTEQFF. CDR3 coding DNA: TGTGCCAGCAGCGTAGCTAGAGCGGGGAGAACTGAGCAGTTCTTC.

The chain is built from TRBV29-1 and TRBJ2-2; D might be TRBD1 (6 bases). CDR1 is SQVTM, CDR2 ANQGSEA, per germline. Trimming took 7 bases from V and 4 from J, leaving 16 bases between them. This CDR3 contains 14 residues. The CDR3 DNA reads TGCAGCGGCACCAAAACAGGGAGCACCGGGGAGCTGTTTTTT. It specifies CSGTKTGSTGELFF.

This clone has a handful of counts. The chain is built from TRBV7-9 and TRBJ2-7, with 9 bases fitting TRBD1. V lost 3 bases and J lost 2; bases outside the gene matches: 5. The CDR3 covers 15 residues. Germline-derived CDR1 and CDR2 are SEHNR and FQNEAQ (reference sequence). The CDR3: CASSFPGTGTYEQYF. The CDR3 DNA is TGTGCCAGCAGCTTTCCCGGGACAGGGACCTACGAGCAGTACTTC.

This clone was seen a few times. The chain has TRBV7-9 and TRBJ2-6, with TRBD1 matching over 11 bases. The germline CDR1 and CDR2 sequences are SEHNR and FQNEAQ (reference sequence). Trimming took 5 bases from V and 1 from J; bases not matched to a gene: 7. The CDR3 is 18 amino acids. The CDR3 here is CASSQIGQGASGANVLTF. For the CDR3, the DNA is TGTGCCAGCAGCCAAATAGGACAGGGGGCGTCTGGGGCCAACGTCCTGACTTTC.

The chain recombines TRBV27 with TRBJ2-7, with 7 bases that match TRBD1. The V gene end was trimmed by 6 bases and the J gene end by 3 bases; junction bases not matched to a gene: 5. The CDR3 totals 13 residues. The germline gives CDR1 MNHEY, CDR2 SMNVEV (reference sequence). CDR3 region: CASSYRDSYEQYF. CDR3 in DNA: TGTGCCAGCAGCTACCGGGACAGCTACGAGCAGTACTTC.

In DNA form, the CDR3 reads TGTGCCAGCAGTGAAGCGGGGGATACGAACACTGAAGCTTTCTTT. Translating gives CASSEAGDTNTEAFF. The V call is TRBV2, the J call TRBJ1-1, with D possibly TRBD1 on 5 matching bases. In germline, CDR1 is SNHLY, CDR2 FYNNEI. The CDR3 sequence is 15 residues long. Trimming removed 0 bases from V and 1 base from J, with 9 bases in between.

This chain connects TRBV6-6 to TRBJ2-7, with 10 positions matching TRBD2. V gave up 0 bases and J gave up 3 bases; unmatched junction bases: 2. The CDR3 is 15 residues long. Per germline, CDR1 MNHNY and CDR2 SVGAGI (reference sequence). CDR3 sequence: CASSYSPSGSYEQYF. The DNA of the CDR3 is TGTGCCAGCAGTTACTCGCCTAGCGGGAGCTACGAGCAGTACTTC.

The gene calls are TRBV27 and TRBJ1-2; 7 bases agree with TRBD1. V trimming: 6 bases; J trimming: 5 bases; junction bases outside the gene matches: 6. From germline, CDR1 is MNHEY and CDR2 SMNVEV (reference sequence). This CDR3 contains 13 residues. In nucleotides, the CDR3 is TGTGCCAGCAGCCCGGGACAGTTATATGGCTACACCTTC. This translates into CASSPGQLYGYTF.

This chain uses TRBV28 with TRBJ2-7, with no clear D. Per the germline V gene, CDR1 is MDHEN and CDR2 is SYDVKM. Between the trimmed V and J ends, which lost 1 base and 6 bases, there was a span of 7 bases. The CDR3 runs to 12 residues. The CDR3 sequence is CASSLFLSEQYF. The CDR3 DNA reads TGTGCCAGCAGTTTATTTCTCTCCGAGCAGTACTTC. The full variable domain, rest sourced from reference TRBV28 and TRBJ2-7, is DVKVTQSSRYLVKRTGEKVFLECVQDMDHENMFWYRQDPGLGLRLIYFSYDVKMKEKGDIPEGYSVSREKKERFSLILESASTNQTSMYLCASSLFLSEQYFGPGTRLTVT.

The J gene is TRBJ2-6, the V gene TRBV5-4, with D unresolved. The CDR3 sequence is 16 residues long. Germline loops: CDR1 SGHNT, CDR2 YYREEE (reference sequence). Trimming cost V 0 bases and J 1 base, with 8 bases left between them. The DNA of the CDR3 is TGTGCCAGCAGCTTGGAGCTACAGTCTGGGGCCAACGTCCTGACTTTC. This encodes CASSLELQSGANVLTF. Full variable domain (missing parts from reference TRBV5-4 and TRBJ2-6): ETGVTQSPTHLIKTRGQQVTLRCSSQSGHNTVSWYQQALGQGPQFIFQYYREEENGRGNFPPRFSGLQFPNYSSELNVNALELDDSALYLCASSLELQSGANVLTFGAGSRLTVL.

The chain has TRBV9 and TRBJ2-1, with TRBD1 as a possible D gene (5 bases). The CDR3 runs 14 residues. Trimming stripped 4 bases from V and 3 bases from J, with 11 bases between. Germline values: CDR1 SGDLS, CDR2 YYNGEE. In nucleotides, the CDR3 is TGTGCCAGCAGCCTACAGGACGGCTACAATGAGCAGTTCTTC. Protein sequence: CASSLQDGYNEQFF. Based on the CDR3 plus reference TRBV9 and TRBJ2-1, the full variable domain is DSGVTQTPKHLITATGQRVTLRCSPRSGDLSVYWYQQSLDQGLQFLIQYYNGEERAKGNILERFSAQQFPDLHSELNLSSLELGDSALYFCASSLQDGYNEQFFGPGTRLTVL.

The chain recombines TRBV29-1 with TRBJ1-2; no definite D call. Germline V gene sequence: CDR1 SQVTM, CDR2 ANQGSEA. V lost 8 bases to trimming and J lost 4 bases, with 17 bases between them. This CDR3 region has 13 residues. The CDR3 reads CSMRLDTSYGYTF. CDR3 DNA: TGCAGCATGAGGCTTGACACCTCCTATGGCTACACCTTC.

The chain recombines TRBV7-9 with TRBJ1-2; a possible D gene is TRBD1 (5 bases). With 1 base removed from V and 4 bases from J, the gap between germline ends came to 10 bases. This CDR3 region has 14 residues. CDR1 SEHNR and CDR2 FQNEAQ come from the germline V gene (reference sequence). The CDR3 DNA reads TGTGCCAGCAGCTTAGGGGGGACTAGCTATGGCTACACCTTC. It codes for CASSLGGTSYGYTF.

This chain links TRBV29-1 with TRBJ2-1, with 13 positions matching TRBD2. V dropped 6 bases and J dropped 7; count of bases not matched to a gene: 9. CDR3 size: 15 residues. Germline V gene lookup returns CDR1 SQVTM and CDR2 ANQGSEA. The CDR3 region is CSVEKLAGGRNEQFF. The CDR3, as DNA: TGCAGCGTGGAGAAACTAGCGGGGGGGCGGAATGAGCAGTTCTTC.

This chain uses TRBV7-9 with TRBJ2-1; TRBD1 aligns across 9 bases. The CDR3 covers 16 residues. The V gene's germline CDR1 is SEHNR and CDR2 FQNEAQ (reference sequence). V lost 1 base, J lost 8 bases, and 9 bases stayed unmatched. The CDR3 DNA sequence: TGTGCCAGCAGCTTAGAAGGGACAGGGTATTTGGATGAGCAGTTCTTC. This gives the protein CASSLEGTGYLDEQFF. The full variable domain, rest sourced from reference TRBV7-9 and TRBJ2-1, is DTGVSQNPRHKITKRGQNVTFRCDPISEHNRLYWYRQTLGQGPEFLTYFQNEAQLEKSRLLSDRFSAERPKGSFSTLEIQRTEQGDSAMYLCASSLEGTGYLDEQFFGPGTRLTVL.

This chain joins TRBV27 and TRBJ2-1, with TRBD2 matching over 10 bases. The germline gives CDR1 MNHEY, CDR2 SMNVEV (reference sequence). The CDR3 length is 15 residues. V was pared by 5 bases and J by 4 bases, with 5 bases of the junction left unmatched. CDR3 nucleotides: TGTGCCAGCAGTCATAGCGGGGGGTCTTACAATGAGCAGTTCTTC. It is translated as CASSHSGGSYNEQFF.

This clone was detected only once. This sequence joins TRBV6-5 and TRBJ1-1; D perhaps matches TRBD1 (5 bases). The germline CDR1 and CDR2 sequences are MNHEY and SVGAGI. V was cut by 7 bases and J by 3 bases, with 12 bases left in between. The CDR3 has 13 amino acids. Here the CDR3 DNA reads TGTGCCAGCACTCACACGGGGGACACTGAAGCTTTCTTT. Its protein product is CASTHTGDTEAFF.

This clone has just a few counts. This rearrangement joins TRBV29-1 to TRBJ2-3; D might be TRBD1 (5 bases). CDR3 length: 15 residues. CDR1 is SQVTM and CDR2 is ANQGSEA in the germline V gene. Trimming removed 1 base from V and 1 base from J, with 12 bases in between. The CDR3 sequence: CSVEVLGDGTDTQYF. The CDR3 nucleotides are TGCAGCGTTGAAGTATTAGGGGATGGCACAGATACGCAGTATTTT.

CDR3 residues: CASSLDVSEMNEQFF. CDR3 sequence (DNA): TGCGCCAGCAGCTTGGATGTGTCGGAGATGAATGAGCAGTTCTTC. The chain joins TRBV5-1 to TRBJ2-1; D unclear. V was shortened by 0 bases and J by 7 bases, with 14 bases between the two germline ends. Germline V CDR1 and CDR2: SGHRS, YFSETQ. The CDR3 runs 15 residues.

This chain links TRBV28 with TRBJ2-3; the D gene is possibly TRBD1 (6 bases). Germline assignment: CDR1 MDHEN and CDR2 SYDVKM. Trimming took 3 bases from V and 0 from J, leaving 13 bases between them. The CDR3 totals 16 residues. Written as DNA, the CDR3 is TGTGCCAGCAGTTTTCCACAGGGTTGGAGCACAGATACGCAGTATTTT. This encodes CASSFPQGWSTDTQYF. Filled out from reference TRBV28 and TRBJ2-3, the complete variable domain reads DVKVTQSSRYLVKRTGEKVFLECVQDMDHENMFWYRQDPGLGLRLIYFSYDVKMKEKGDIPEGYSVSREKKERFSLILESASTNQTSMYLCASSFPQGWSTDTQYFGPGTRLTVL.

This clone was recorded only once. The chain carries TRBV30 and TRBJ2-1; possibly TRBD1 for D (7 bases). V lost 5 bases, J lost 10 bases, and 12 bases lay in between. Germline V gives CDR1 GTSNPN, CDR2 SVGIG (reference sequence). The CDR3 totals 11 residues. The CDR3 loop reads CAWGGGAEQFF. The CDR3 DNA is TGTGCCTGGGGAGGGGGCGCCGAGCAGTTCTTC. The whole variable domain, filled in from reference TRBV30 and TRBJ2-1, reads SQTIHQWPATLVQPVGSPLSLECTVEGTSNPNLYWYRQAAGRGLQLLFYSVGIGQISSEVPQNLSASRPQDRQFILSSKKLLLSDSGFYLCAWGGGAEQFFGPGTRLTVL.

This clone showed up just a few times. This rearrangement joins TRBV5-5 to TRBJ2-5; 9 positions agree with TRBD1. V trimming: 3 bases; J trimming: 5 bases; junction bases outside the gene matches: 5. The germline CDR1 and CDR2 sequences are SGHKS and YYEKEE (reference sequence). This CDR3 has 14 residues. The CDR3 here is CASSSDRGMETQYF. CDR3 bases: TGTGCCAGCAGCTCGGACAGGGGAATGGAGACCCAGTACTTC.

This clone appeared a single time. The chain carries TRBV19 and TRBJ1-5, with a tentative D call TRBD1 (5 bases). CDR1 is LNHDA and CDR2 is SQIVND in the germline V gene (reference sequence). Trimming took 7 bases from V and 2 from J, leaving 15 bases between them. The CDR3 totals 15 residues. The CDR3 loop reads CASTPQGSGNQPQHF. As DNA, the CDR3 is TGTGCCAGTACTCCCCAGGGTTCTGGCAATCAGCCCCAGCATTTT.

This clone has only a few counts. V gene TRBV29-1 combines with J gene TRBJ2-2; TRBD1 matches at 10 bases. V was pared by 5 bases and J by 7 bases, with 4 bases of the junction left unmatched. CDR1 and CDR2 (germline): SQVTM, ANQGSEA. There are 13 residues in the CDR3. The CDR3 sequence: CSVKDRGIGELFF. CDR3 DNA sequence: TGCAGCGTTAAGGACAGGGGGATCGGGGAGCTGTTTTTT.

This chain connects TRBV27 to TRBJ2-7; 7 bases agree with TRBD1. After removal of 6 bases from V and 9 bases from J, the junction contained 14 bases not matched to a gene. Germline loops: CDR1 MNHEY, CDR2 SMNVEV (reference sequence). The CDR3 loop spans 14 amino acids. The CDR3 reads CASRDRTGLRGQYF. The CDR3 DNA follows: TGTGCCAGCAGAGACCGGACAGGCCTACGAGGGCAGTACTTC.

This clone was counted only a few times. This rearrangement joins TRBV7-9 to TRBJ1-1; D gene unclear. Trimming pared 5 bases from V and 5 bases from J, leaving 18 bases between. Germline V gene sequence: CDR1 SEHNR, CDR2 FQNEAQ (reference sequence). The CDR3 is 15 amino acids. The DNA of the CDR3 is TGTGCCAGCAGCGGATTCGGGTCTCAAGGTACTGAAGCTTTCTTT. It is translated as CASSGFGSQGTEAFF.